Following are 15 T cell receptor beta chains from one sample sequenced in a study of regulatory T cells in long-lasting Graves disease. Described time point: newly diagnosed GD, antithyroid drugs for less than 3 months. RNA from PBMCs was the source of the TCR library. The TCR beta library used iRepertoire HTBI primers with Arm-PCR amplification of CDR3. MiXCR, run by TCRdb on the multiplex PCR reads, gives a single entry per CDR3 protein. The sample holds some 320,000 distinct CDR3 sequences, over 15% seen once. The sequencing used peripheral blood mononuclear cells (PBMCs), collected at new diagnosis, from a patient treated with antithyroid drugs. The receptor set was obtained from a female donor with Graves disease.

For this clonotype: One base away lies a much larger clone, so this may be a sequencing read error. The rearrangement links TRBV12-3 or TRBV12-4 to TRBJ2-5; 7 positions agree with TRBD1. The CDR3 loop spans 14 amino acids. V shed 5 bases, J shed 3 bases, and the junction held 6 bases outside the gene matches. CDR3 residues: CASSETGPEETQYF. CDR3 sequence (DNA): TGTGCCAGCAGTGAGACAGGGCCTGAAGAGACCCAGTACTTC.

This clonotype has at least ten counts. The genes are TRBV12-3 or TRBV12-4 and TRBJ2-3, with 7 bases identical to TRBD2. Trimming cost V 6 bases and J 1 base; bases outside gene matches: 4. The CDR3 is made up of 14 amino acids. The CDR3 DNA sequence: TGTGCCAGCAGCCTAACTAGCGGCACAGATACGCAGTATTTT. Translated: CASSLTSGTDTQYF.

V is TRBV5-1 and J is TRBJ1-1; the match to TRBD1 covers 8 bases. The CDR3 sequence is 14 residues long. V lost 4 bases, J lost 3 bases, and 5 bases stayed unmatched. Looked up from germline, CDR1 is SGHRS and CDR2 is YFSETQ. CDR3 bases: TGCGCCAGCAGCCGACAGGGGTTGTACACTGAAGCTTTCTTT. It yields the protein CASSRQGLYTEAFF.

With regard to this clonotype: At one end the junction does not follow the germline gene, possibly because of a read error. The chain carries TRBV6-1 and TRBJ2-7; D gene uncertain. Germline V gene sequence: CDR1 MNHNS, CDR2 SASEGT. This CDR3 comprises 13 residues. Here the CDR3 reads CAISGDRYDEQYF. The CDR3 region has the DNA TGTGCCATCAGTGGTGACCGCTACGACGAGCAGTACTTC.

This clonotype was seen many times. The gene calls are TRBV9 and TRBJ1-1; TRBD1 might be the D (6 bases). The CDR3 is 15 amino acids. Trimming shortened V by 4 bases and J by 4 bases, and 17 bases separated the two germline ends. The germline V gene encodes CDR1 SGDLS and CDR2 YYNGEE. CDR3 loop: CASSPEGGRGTEAFF. CDR3 DNA sequence: TGTGCCAGCAGCCCAGAAGGGGGGCGGGGCACTGAAGCTTTCTTT.

The table lists this clonotype with many counts. The chain combines TRBV3-1 with TRBJ2-5, with a tentative D call TRBD1 (6 bases). Trimming pared 1 base from V and 11 bases from J, leaving 17 bases between. This CDR3 has 14 amino acids. The germline V gene has CDR1 LGHDT and CDR2 YNNKEL (reference sequence). CDR3 in DNA: TGTGCCAGCAGCCAAGCTACATCAACAGGGATACAGTACTTC. Translation gives CASSQATSTGIQYF.

The chain uses TRBV10-3 and TRBJ2-1, with 7 bases matching TRBD1. Germline assignment: CDR1 ENHRY and CDR2 SYGVKD. CDR3 length equals 14 residues. V lost 7 bases to trimming and J lost 5 bases; unmatched junction nucleotides: 8. The DNA for the CDR3 is TGTGCCATCAACCGACAGGGTCCCCACAATGAGCAGTTCTTC. It codes for CAINRQGPHNEQFF.

In this sample, this clonotype turned up a few times. The rearrangement uses TRBV29-1 and TRBJ2-1, with 12 nucleotides matching TRBD2. Looked up from germline, CDR1 is SQVTM and CDR2 is ANQGSEA. The ends lost 5 bases at V and 9 bases at J; junction bases unmatched: 8. The CDR3 is 14 amino acids. The CDR3 nucleotides read TGCAGCGTTCCAAATCTAGCGGGAGGGGTTGAGCAGTTCTTC. Protein sequence: CSVPNLAGGVEQFF.

This clonotype was seen ten or more times. CDR3 in DNA: TGCGCCAGCAGCTGGGGACAGCTGAACACTGAAGCTTTCTTT. Translated: CASSWGQLNTEAFF. V usage is TRBV5-1 and J usage is TRBJ1-1; 7 nucleotides line up with TRBD1. The CDR3 is 14 amino acids. Trimming at V came to 3 bases and at J to 0 bases, leaving 2 bases not matched to a gene. The germline CDR1 and CDR2 sequences are SGHRS and YFSETQ.

This clonotype appeared a few times. The genes are TRBV19 and TRBJ2-2, with 7 bases aligning to TRBD1. CDR1 LNHDA and CDR2 SQIVND come from the germline V gene (reference sequence). The CDR3 consists of 13 residues. Trimming at V came to 6 bases and at J to 4 bases, leaving 2 bases not matched to a gene. DNA of the CDR3: TGTGCCAGTAGAGGGACAGTCACCGGGGAGCTGTTTTTT. Its protein is CASRGTVTGELFF.

This clonotype appeared many times. The chain is built from TRBV7-9 and TRBJ1-1, with 8 positions matching TRBD1. The germline V gene has CDR1 SEHNR and CDR2 FQNEAQ (reference sequence). The CDR3 consists of 14 residues. The trim removed 5 bases at V and 5 bases at J, leaving 7 bases unmatched. In DNA form, the CDR3 reads TGTGCCAGCAGCGAAAGGACAGGGTTGACTGAAGCTTTCTTT. It yields the protein CASSERTGLTEAFF.

This clonotype was recorded at least ten times. The rearrangement links TRBV11-3 to TRBJ2-3; no clear D gene. CDR1 SGHNT and CDR2 YENEEA come from the germline V gene. The ends were cut back, 0 bases at V and 2 bases at J, with 9 bases in the middle. The CDR3 length is 15 residues. The CDR3 protein is CASSLDPLSTDTQYF. The CDR3 nucleotides are TGTGCCAGCAGCTTAGATCCACTCTCCACAGATACGCAGTATTTT.

This clonotype showed up just a few times. A much larger clone differs from this one at a single base, so this may be a read error. The chain is built from TRBV11-1 and TRBJ2-1; D might be TRBD1 or TRBD2, each matching 7 bases. The CDR3 is made up of 14 amino acids. Germline V gene sequence: CDR1 SGHAT, CDR2 FQDESV (reference sequence). Trimming stripped 5 bases from V and 10 bases from J, with 18 bases between. The chain's CDR3 is CASSRQGGTYEQFF. The CDR3 nucleotides read TGTGCCAGCAGCCGACAGGGAGGGACCTACGAGCAGTTCTTC.

At least ten counts were recorded for this clonotype. This chain joins TRBV20-1 and TRBJ2-7; D may be TRBD1 (8 bases). There are 14 residues in the CDR3. V lost 4 bases and J lost 4, with 17 bases in between. In germline, CDR1 is DFQATT, CDR2 SNEGSKA (reference sequence). The CDR3 protein is CSAKGGQGGYEQYF. The CDR3, as DNA: TGCAGTGCTAAAGGAGGACAGGGAGGGTACGAGCAGTACTTC.

V usage is TRBV5-4 and J usage is TRBJ1-5; possibly TRBD1 for D (6 bases). Trimming took 5 bases from V and 4 from J, leaving 19 bases between them. Germline V gene data show CDR1 as SGHNT and CDR2 as YYREEE (reference sequence). The CDR3 totals 16 residues. For the CDR3, the DNA is TGTGCCAGCAGAAAAGGACAGACACAAGTAAATCAGCCCCAGCATTTT. Encoded protein: CASRKGQTQVNQPQHF.